This T cell receptor beta chain was documented in a study of blood T cells in healthy people across ages. V lost 2 bases and J 2 bases, leaving 6 bases between the germline ends. The CDR3 loop spans 12 amino acids. Germline assignment: CDR1 GTSNPN and CDR2 SVGIG (reference sequence). For the second PCR, which ran for about 6 to 12 cycles, a sample-barcoded 5' primer and a J-beta primer mix were used. In TCRdb, the 5' RACE reads were re-called with MiXCR into one record per CDR3 protein. The table shows 700,000 to 900,000 distinct CDR3 sequences, with approximately 24% occurring only once. The sample was also reused in another study, on T cells of mothers and their children. That paper states: Over 9.5 million TCR beta CDR3 reads were obtained from each mother, and roughly 3 million from each child.

The sequence was collected from a boy aged 5 to 17 in good health. Sequenced: blood. The chain combines TRBV30 with TRBJ2-5; D is uncertain. This CDR3 is CAWSLPQETQYF. The CDR3 coding sequence is TGTGCCTGGAGTCTACCGCAAGAGACCCAGTACTTC.